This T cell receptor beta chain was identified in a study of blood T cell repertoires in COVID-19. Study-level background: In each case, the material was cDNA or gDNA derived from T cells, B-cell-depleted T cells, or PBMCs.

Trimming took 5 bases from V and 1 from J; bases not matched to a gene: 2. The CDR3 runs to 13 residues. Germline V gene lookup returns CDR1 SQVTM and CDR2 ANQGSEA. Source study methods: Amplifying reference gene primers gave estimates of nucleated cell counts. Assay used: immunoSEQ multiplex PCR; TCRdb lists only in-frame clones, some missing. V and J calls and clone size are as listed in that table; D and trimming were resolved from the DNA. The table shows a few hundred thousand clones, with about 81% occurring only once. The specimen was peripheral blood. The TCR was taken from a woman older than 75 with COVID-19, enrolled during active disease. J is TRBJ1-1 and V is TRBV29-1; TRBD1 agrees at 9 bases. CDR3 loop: CSVKTGGNTEAFF. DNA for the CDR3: TGCAGCGTTAAGACAGGGGGGAACACTGAAGCTTTCTTT.